These 25 T cell receptor beta chains were sequenced from one sample in a study of blood T cell repertoires in COVID-19. Sequencing was performed with immunoSEQ multiplex PCR; in TCRdb, only in-frame clones are kept and a portion is missing. In the table there are 250,000 to 350,000 clones, about 93% of which are singletons. Source material: peripheral blood. Every receptor here comes from a young woman with COVID-19, enrolled during active disease.

The J gene is TRBJ1-1, the V gene TRBV5-4; 9 bases are shared with TRBD1. Trimming took 5 bases from V and 3 from J; bases not matched to a gene: 5. Germline assignment: CDR1 SGHNT and CDR2 YYREEE (reference sequence). This CDR3 is 14 amino acids long. In DNA form, the CDR3 reads TGTGCCAGCAGTTACGGGGACAGGGACACTGAAGCTTTCTTT. Encoded protein: CASSYGDRDTEAFF.

The V call is TRBV30, the J call TRBJ1-5, with D maybe TRBD1 (5 bases). The CDR3 loop spans 14 amino acids. CDR1 GTSNPN and CDR2 SVGIG come from the germline V gene (reference sequence). Trimming took 2 bases from V and 5 from J, leaving 13 bases between them. The CDR3 DNA sequence: TGTGCCTGGAGTCTAATGGGAGGGGATCAGCCCCAGCATTTT. Its protein product is CAWSLMGGDQPQHF.

The rearrangement links TRBV24-1 to TRBJ2-1; TRBD2 matches 8 bases. Unmatched junction bases numbered 7, after V lost 4 bases and J lost 15 bases. The CDR3 loop spans 12 amino acids. Germline CDR1 KGHDR, CDR2 SFDVKD. The CDR3 sequence is CATSESERELFF. The CDR3 bases are TGTGCCACCAGTGAAAGCGAGCGGGAGTTGTTCTTC.

The chain carries TRBV3-1 (or the pseudogene TRBV3-2) and TRBJ2-5; 9 bases fit TRBD2. CDR3 size: 16 residues. J lost 5 bases, V lost 1 base, and 8 bases had no gene match. Germline V CDR1 and CDR2: LGHDT, YNNKEL (reference sequence). The CDR3 sequence is CASSQGGRAQGETQYF. DNA of the CDR3: TGTGCCAGCAGCCAAGGCGGGAGGGCCCAGGGGGAGACCCAGTACTTC.

The chain uses TRBV7-9 and TRBJ1-2; no clear D. This CDR3 contains 14 residues. Looked up from germline, CDR1 is SEHNR and CDR2 is FQNEAQ (reference sequence). Trimming removed 5 bases from V and 2 bases from J, with 12 bases in between. The CDR3 DNA sequence: TGTGCCAGCAGCCCGAGGAGTACAAACTATGGCTACACCTTC. This translates into CASSPRSTNYGYTF.

V is TRBV2 and J is TRBJ1-2; D is undetermined. The germline gives CDR1 SNHLY, CDR2 FYNNEI. V shed 3 bases and J shed 0 bases, with 8 bases lying between them. CDR3 size: 14 residues. CDR3 residues: CASSDPRANYGYTF. CDR3 DNA: TGTGCCAGCAGTGATCCCCGCGCTAACTATGGCTACACCTTC.

This clone was picked up one time. V and J are TRBV28 and TRBJ1-5; 9 bases match TRBD1. Germline V gives CDR1 MDHEN, CDR2 SYDVKM. The CDR3 spans 15 residues. J lost 9 bases, V lost 7 bases, and 13 bases had no gene match. The CDR3 nucleotides are TGTGCCAGCACCCTGGGGACAGGGATTTCGTGGCCCCAGCATTTT. Protein product: CASTLGTGISWPQHF.

This chain uses TRBV7-3 with TRBJ2-1; TRBD2 agrees at 8 bases. The V gene end was trimmed by 6 bases and the J gene end by 9 bases; junction bases not matched to a gene: 7. Looked up from germline, CDR1 is SGHTA and CDR2 is FQGTGA. This CDR3 has 13 residues. The CDR3 region is CASSPTSASEQFF. The CDR3 DNA follows: TGTGCCAGCAGTCCGACTAGCGCCAGTGAGCAGTTCTTC.

The rearrangement joins TRBV9 to TRBJ2-3, with 7 bases that match TRBD1. The germline V gene encodes CDR1 SGDLS and CDR2 YYNGEE. The CDR3 runs to 13 residues. V was pared by 4 bases and J by 6 bases, with 5 bases of the junction left unmatched. The CDR3 sequence is CASSTGALDTQYF. Here the CDR3 DNA reads TGTGCCAGCAGCACAGGGGCGCTGGATACGCAGTATTTT. Full variable domain (rest looked up from reference TRBV9 and TRBJ2-3): DSGVTQTPKHLITATGQRVTLRCSPRSGDLSVYWYQQSLDQGLQFLIQYYNGEERAKGNILERFSAQQFPDLHSELNLSSLELGDSALYFCASSTGALDTQYFGPGTRLTVL.

The rearrangement joins TRBV7-8 to TRBJ1-4; D unclear. CDR1 and CDR2 (germline): SGHVS, FQNEAQ. V lost 5 bases to trimming and J lost 12 bases, with 19 bases between them. CDR3 length: 14 amino acids. This chain's CDR3 is CASSRNIPRGELFF. DNA for the CDR3: TGTGCCAGCAGCCGCAACATCCCCCGGGGAGAACTGTTTTTT.

Only a few counts were recorded for this clone. The J gene is TRBJ2-5, the V gene TRBV7-9, with a weak D call TRBD1 (6 bases). Germline V gives CDR1 SEHNR, CDR2 FQNEAQ (reference sequence). The CDR3 sequence is 16 residues long. V shed 2 bases and J shed 1 base, with 14 bases lying between them. The CDR3 loop reads CASSLSAGVFQETQYF. The CDR3 nucleotides read TGTGCCAGCAGCTTATCCGCAGGGGTCTTCCAAGAGACCCAGTACTTC.

V usage is TRBV27 and J usage is TRBJ2-1; TRBD2 agrees at 11 bases. Germline V gene data show CDR1 as MNHEY and CDR2 as SMNVEV (reference sequence). V lost 5 bases to trimming and J lost 7 bases; unmatched junction nucleotides: 7. The length of the CDR3 is 15 residues. CDR3 DNA sequence: TGTGCCAGCAGTAAGACTAGCGGGACCTTAAATGAGCAGTTCTTC. This gives the protein CASSKTSGTLNEQFF.

V gene TRBV4-1 combines with J gene TRBJ1-4; D is unclear. Trimming pared 5 bases from V and 7 bases from J, leaving 11 bases between. Germline assignment: CDR1 MGHRA and CDR2 YSYEKL. This CDR3 is built from 13 residues. The DNA of the CDR3 is TGCGCCAGCAGCGGACTCCGGGTTGAAAAACTGTTTTTT. Protein: CASSGLRVEKLFF.

The chain carries TRBV28 and TRBJ1-1, with D possibly being TRBD1 (6 bases). CDR1 and CDR2 from the germline V gene are MDHEN and SYDVKM. This CDR3 spans 15 amino acids. Trimming took off 7 bases at V and 4 bases at J, with 19 bases between the two ends. The CDR3 coding sequence is TGTGCCAGCACCCCGACAGGTCCCGTGGGCACTGAAGCTTTCTTT. Its protein is CASTPTGPVGTEAFF.

The V gene is TRBV5-1, the J gene TRBJ2-7, with 7 positions matching TRBD1. Germline CDR1 and CDR2: SGHRS and YFSETQ. This CDR3 spans 13 amino acids. V lost 4 bases and J lost 9; bases outside the gene matches: 10. The DNA of the CDR3 is TGCGCCAGCAGCAGGGGACAGCCCGCCGTGCAGTACTTC. This encodes CASSRGQPAVQYF.

The chain uses TRBV5-1 and TRBJ2-5; possible D gene TRBD1, 5 bases. There are 14 residues in the CDR3. V was pared by 4 bases and J by 4 bases, with 14 bases between. Germline CDR1 SGHRS, CDR2 YFSETQ. DNA of the CDR3: TGCGCCAGCAGCCCTGGGATGGGGCTAGAGACCCAGTACTTC. Translated, it gives CASSPGMGLETQYF.

The chain joins TRBV7-9 to TRBJ2-7; D possibly corresponds to TRBD2 (6 bases). Germline assignment: CDR1 SEHNR and CDR2 FQNEAQ (reference sequence). V lost 5 bases to trimming and J lost 4 bases, with 18 bases between them. The CDR3 contains 15 residues. For the CDR3, the DNA is TGTGCCAGCAGCCAAGCCGGGACGGGAGATTACGAGCAGTACTTC. Encoded protein: CASSQAGTGDYEQYF. The complete variable domain, with remaining parts taken from reference TRBV7-9 and TRBJ2-7, reads DTGVSQNPRHKITKRGQNVTFRCDPISEHNRLYWYRQTLGQGPEFLTYFQNEAQLEKSRLLSDRFSAERPKGSFSTLEIQRTEQGDSAMYLCASSQAGTGDYEQYFGPGTRLTVT.

The chain employs TRBV7-3 and TRBJ2-1; a possible D gene is TRBD2 (5 bases). Germline V gives CDR1 SGHTA, CDR2 FQGTGA. This CDR3 is 15 amino acids long. V lost 5 bases, J lost 0 bases, and 11 bases lay in between. CDR3 bases: TGTGCCAGCAGCCCTATAGCGTCCTCCTACAATGAGCAGTTCTTC. This sequence encodes CASSPIASSYNEQFF.

This rearrangement joins TRBV6-5 to TRBJ1-6; D is ambiguous. CDR1 and CDR2 from the germline V gene are MNHEY and SVGAGI. The CDR3 consists of 14 residues. V lost 2 bases and J lost 10, with 12 bases in between. CDR3 amino acids: CASSYEGSGSPLHF. CDR3 bases: TGTGCCAGCAGTTACGAGGGTTCGGGATCACCCCTCCACTTT.

This clone was recorded only once. This CDR3 reads CASSEQGRSTGELFF. CDR3 nucleotides: TGTGCCAGCAGCGAACAGGGACGTTCCACCGGGGAGCTGTTTTTT. This chain links TRBV7-3 with TRBJ2-2, with TRBD1 as a possible D gene (6 bases). Trimming pared 5 bases from V and 4 bases from J, leaving 14 bases between. Germline CDR1 and CDR2: SGHTA and FQGTGA. This CDR3 has 15 amino acids.

The V gene is TRBV3-1 (or the pseudogene TRBV3-2), the J gene TRBJ1-1; 8 nucleotides line up with TRBD1. The germline gives CDR1 LGHDT, CDR2 YNNKEL (reference sequence). The ends lost 0 bases at V and 4 bases at J; junction bases unmatched: 7. This CDR3 is built from 16 residues. CDR3 nucleotides: TGTGCCAGCAGCCAAGATCCAGGACAGGGCGGCACTGAAGCTTTCTTT. It specifies CASSQDPGQGGTEAFF.

This clone has just one count. The chain couples TRBV7-6 to TRBJ1-2, with D tentatively TRBD1 (5 bases). Trimming took 0 bases from V and 0 from J, leaving 8 bases between them. The CDR3 has 15 amino acids. Germline lookup yields CDR1 SGHVS and CDR2 FNYEAQ. The CDR3: CASSLAGGSNYGYTF. Here the CDR3 DNA reads TGTGCCAGCAGCTTAGCCGGGGGATCTAACTATGGCTACACCTTC.

V gene TRBV11-2 combines with J gene TRBJ1-1; D is possibly TRBD1 (6 bases). CDR3 length equals 18 residues. In germline, CDR1 is SGHAT, CDR2 FQNNGV. With 5 bases removed from V and 3 bases from J, the gap between germline ends came to 25 bases. The CDR3 sequence is CASSPAGTTNLGDTEAFF. The DNA for the CDR3 is TGTGCCAGCAGCCCTGCCGGGACAACCAACCTAGGGGACACTGAAGCTTTCTTT. Complete variable domain (other parts from reference TRBV11-2 and TRBJ1-1): EAGVAQSPRYKIIEKRQSVAFWCNPISGHATLYWYQQILGQGPKLLIQFQNNGVVDDSQLPKDRFSAERLKGVDSTLKIQPAKLEDSAVYLCASSPAGTTNLGDTEAFFGQGTRLTVV.

The chain combines TRBV6-1 with TRBJ1-1; unclear D gene. The germline gives CDR1 MNHNS, CDR2 SASEGT. V shed 1 base and J shed 3 bases, with 6 bases lying between them. This CDR3 has 13 residues. Here the CDR3 DNA reads TGTGCCAGCAGTGAAGGGGCGTACACTGAAGCTTTCTTT. Translating gives CASSEGAYTEAFF.

The gene calls are TRBV9 and TRBJ2-1; D is ambiguous. This CDR3 region has 14 residues. V lost 4 bases, J lost 7 bases, and 15 bases lay in between. Germline CDR1 and CDR2: SGDLS and YYNGEE. The CDR3 DNA is TGTGCCAGCAGCCCGTTTTTATTCGGGAATGAGCAGTTCTTC. It codes for CASSPFLFGNEQFF.